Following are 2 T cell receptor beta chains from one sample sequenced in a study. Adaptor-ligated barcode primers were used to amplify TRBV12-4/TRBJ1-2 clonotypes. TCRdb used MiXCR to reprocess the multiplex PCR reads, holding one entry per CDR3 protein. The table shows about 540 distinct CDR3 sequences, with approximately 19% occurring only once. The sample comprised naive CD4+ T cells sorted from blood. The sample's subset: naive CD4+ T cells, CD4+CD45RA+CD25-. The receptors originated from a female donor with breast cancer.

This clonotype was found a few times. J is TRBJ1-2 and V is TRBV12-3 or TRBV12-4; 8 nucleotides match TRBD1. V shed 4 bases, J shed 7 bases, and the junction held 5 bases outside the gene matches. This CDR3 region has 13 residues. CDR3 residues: CASSWTGTGGYTF. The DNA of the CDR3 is TGTGCCAGCAGTTGGACAGGGACAGGTGGCTACACCTTC.

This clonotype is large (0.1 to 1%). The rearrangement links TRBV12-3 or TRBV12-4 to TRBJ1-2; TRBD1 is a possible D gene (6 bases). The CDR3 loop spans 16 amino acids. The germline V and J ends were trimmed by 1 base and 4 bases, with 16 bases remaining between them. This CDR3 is CASSLGTGRGTYGYTF. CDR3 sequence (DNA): TGTGCCAGCAGTTTAGGAACAGGGCGAGGAACCTATGGCTACACCTTC.